This TCR beta chain was retrieved from a study of early T cells in non-severe SARS-CoV-2 infection. Across the study: Bulk RNA isolated from unsorted whole blood underwent sequencing; chains were not paired. General study results and limits: Clonotype matching in VDJdb favored anti-spike CD8 responses and did not capture private and CD4 specificities.

In the library, individual cDNA molecules carried attached unique molecular identifiers. TCRdb redid the calling of the 5' RACE reads with MiXCR, one entry per CDR3 protein. The sample holds about 110,000 distinct CDR3 sequences, roughly an eighth seen once. The CDR3 is 13 amino acids. CDR1 and CDR2 (germline): SGHDN, FVKESK. V was trimmed by 4 bases and J by 7 bases, leaving 13 bases between them. With respect to this clonotype: Antigen unknown.

This receptor was taken from an adult who was a healthcare worker with PCR-confirmed SARS-CoV-2 infection or an uninfected control (not recorded which). The chain employs TRBV14 and TRBJ1-2; D unresolved. Sample: whole blood, taken at baseline. The CDR3 loop reads CASSPVRTRGYTF. CDR3 nucleotide sequence: TGTGCCAGCAGCCCTGTGAGGACCCGTGGCTACACCTTC.